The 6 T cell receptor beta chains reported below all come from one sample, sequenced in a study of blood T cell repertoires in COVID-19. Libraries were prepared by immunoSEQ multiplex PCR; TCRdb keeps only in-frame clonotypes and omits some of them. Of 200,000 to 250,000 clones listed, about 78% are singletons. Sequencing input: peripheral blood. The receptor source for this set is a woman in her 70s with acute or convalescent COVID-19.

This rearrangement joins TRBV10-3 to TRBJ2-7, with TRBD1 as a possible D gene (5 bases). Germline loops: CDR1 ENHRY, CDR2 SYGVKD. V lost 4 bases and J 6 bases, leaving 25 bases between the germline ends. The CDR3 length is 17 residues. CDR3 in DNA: TGTGCCATCAGTGCACCTCAAACGGAAGGGGCCCGCTCCGAGCAGTACTTC. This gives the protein CAISAPQTEGARSEQYF.

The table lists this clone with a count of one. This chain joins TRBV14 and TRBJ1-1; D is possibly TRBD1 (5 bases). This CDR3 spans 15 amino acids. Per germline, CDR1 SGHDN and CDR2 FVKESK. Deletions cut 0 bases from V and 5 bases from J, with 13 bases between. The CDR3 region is CASSQDGSRGTEAFF. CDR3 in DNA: TGTGCCAGCAGCCAAGATGGAAGTCGGGGGACTGAAGCTTTCTTT.

The CDR3 reads CASSLSGSGNTIYF. The CDR3 nucleotides are TGTGCCAGCAGCTTGTCAGGATCTGGAAACACCATATATTTT. This chain connects TRBV3-1 (or the pseudogene TRBV3-2) to TRBJ1-3, with D uncertain. This CDR3 has 14 amino acids. Germline assignment: CDR1 LGHDT and CDR2 YNNKEL (reference sequence). V lost 5 bases to trimming and J lost 1 base, with 9 bases between them.

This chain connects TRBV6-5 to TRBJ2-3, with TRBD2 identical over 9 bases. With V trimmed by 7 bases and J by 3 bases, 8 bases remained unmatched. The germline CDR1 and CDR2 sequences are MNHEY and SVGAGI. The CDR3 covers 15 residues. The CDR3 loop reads CASKNAGGRTDTQYF. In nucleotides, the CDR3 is TGTGCCAGCAAAAACGCGGGGGGGCGGACAGATACGCAGTATTTT.

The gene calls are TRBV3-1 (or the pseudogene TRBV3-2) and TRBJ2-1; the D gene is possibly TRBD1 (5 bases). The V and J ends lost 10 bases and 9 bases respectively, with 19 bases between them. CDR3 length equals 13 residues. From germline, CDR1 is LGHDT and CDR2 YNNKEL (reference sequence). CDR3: CATQPDRSREQFF. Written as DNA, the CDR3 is TGTGCCACCCAGCCAGACAGAAGCCGTGAGCAGTTCTTC.

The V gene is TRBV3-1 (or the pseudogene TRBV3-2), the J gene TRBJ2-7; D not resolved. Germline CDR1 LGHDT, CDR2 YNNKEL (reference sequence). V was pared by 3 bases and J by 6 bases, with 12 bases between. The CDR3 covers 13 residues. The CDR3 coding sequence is TGTGCCAGCAGCCAGACTTACCGTGGCGAGCAGTACTTC. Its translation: CASSQTYRGEQYF.